The clone carrying this TCR beta chain was seen only a few times. The antigen is undetermined. The CDR3 is cut off 3 residues early in the read; its end comes from the germline J gene. This entry is derived from a study of T cell clonality in common variable immunodeficiency. This table comes from immunoSEQ multiplex PCR, and its TCRdb copy is limited to in-frame clones, with some not included. The sample counts over 45,000 clones, none seen once; the ten largest own around 2%. The CDR3 is 15 residues long. Germline V gene lookup returns CDR1 LNHDA and CDR2 SQIVND (reference sequence). Study-wide results and limits: CVID subjects had higher TCRbeta clonality than healthy controls, most marked in about a third. Compared with controls, CVID subjects had fewer shared TCRbeta clones.

This rearrangement joins TRBV19 to TRBJ2-2; possibly TRBD1 for D (5 bases). The receptor was derived from a person aged 18 to 75 in good health. Sequenced material: peripheral blood mononuclear cells. CDR3 residues: CASSKQGLLGEKLFF. The DNA read from the CDR3 is TGTGCCAGTAGTAAGCAGGGCCTACTTGGTGAAAAG.